Listed here are 31 T cell receptor beta chains from one sample, sequenced in a study of T cells in Graves' hyperthyroidism and ophthalmopathy. The CDR3 regions of TCR beta were amplified from RNA transcripts. An initial round of RT-PCR targeting the TCR CDR3 relied on the HTBI primer set. Each CDR3 protein is one row after TCRdb ran MiXCR on the multiplex PCR reads. The repertoire holds hundreds of thousands of distinct CDR3 sequences, with about 15% as singletons. Sequenced input: blood. These receptors originate from a middle-aged woman with Graves' hyperthyroidism.

In its sample, this clonotype was seen many times. V usage is TRBV20-1 and J usage is TRBJ1-1; D is uncertain. Trimming took 2 bases from V and 5 from J, leaving 18 bases between them. Germline CDR1 reads DFQATT; CDR2 reads SNEGSKA (reference sequence). The length of the CDR3 is 15 residues. This CDR3 is CSARFPGRRETEAFF. CDR3 DNA: TGCAGTGCTAGATTCCCAGGCAGGAGAGAAACTGAAGCTTTCTTT.

This rearrangement joins TRBV3-1 to TRBJ2-1; 8 bases agree with TRBD2. After removal of 7 bases from V and 9 bases from J, the junction contained 11 bases not matched to a gene. CDR1 and CDR2 (germline): LGHDT, YNNKEL (reference sequence). The CDR3 spans 14 residues. Here the CDR3 reads CASTLAVLQGEQFF. CDR3 nucleotides: TGTGCCAGCACACTAGCGGTCCTCCAGGGTGAGCAGTTCTTC.

This clonotype was observed many times. This rearrangement joins TRBV30 to TRBJ2-3; TRBD2 matches at 7 bases. CDR3 size: 15 residues. Per the germline V gene, CDR1 is GTSNPN and CDR2 is SVGIG (reference sequence). The junction had 8 bases not matched to a gene; V was cut back by 3 bases and J by 2 bases. The CDR3 nucleotides are TGTGCCTGGAGCGAAGCGGGGCCAGACACAGATACGCAGTATTTT. It is translated as CAWSEAGPDTDTQYF.

This clonotype has more than one count but fewer than ten. V gene TRBV11-2 combines with J gene TRBJ2-7; 7 bases fit TRBD1. V lost 1 base and J lost 3; bases outside the gene matches: 6. The CDR3 sequence is 15 residues long. Germline-derived CDR1 and CDR2 are SGHAT and FQNNGV. CDR3 sequence reads: CASSLVETGIYEQYF. The DNA for the CDR3 is TGTGCCAGCAGCTTAGTAGAGACAGGGATCTACGAGCAGTACTTC.

A few counts support this clonotype. The chain uses TRBV25-1 and TRBJ2-1; tentatively, D is TRBD1 or TRBD2 (5 bases each). V lost 9 bases and J 5 bases, leaving 20 bases between the germline ends. CDR3 length: 15 residues. Looked up from germline, CDR1 is MGHDK and CDR2 is SYGVNS. This chain's CDR3 is CASAPPGRTDNEQFF. The CDR3 DNA is TGTGCCAGTGCCCCCCCGGGACGGACCGACAATGAGCAGTTCTTC. The whole variable domain, filled in from reference TRBV25-1 and TRBJ2-1, reads EADIYQTPRYLVIGTGKKITLECSQTMGHDKMYWYQQDPGMELHLIHYSYGVNSTEKGDLSSESTVSRIRTEHFPLTLESARPSHTSQYLCASAPPGRTDNEQFFGPGTRLTVL.

This rearrangement joins TRBV9 to TRBJ2-5, with D perhaps matching TRBD2 (6 bases). The CDR3 has 15 amino acids. Germline values: CDR1 SGDLS, CDR2 YYNGEE. Trimming took off 2 bases at V and 7 bases at J, with 18 bases between the two ends. The CDR3 loop reads CASSVSVTTGGTQYF. As DNA, the CDR3 is TGTGCCAGCAGCGTGTCGGTAACCACCGGGGGGACCCAGTACTTC.

This clonotype was observed at least ten times. The rearrangement links TRBV12-3 or TRBV12-4 to TRBJ1-2; 8 positions match TRBD1. The V gene end was trimmed by 8 bases and the J gene end by 5 bases; junction bases not matched to a gene: 25. The CDR3 contains 19 residues. In DNA, the CDR3 is TGTGCCAGCCGCGGGCTAAACCGGGACAGGCCACAGTATGAGTATGGCTACACCTTC. Amino acid sequence: CASRGLNRDRPQYEYGYTF.

This chain links TRBV4-1 with TRBJ1-3, with 8 nucleotides matching TRBD1. The CDR3 is 16 amino acids. Losses at the gene ends were 5 bases for V and 5 bases for J; bases not matched to a gene: 11. Germline V lookup: CDR1 MGHRA, CDR2 YSYEKL. CDR3 residues: CASSSSGQGIRNTIYF. CDR3 sequence (DNA): TGCGCCAGCAGCTCTAGCGGACAGGGCATTCGAAACACCATATATTTT.

J is TRBJ2-3 and V is TRBV5-1, with 13 bases aligning to TRBD2. Trimming removed 5 bases from V and 1 base from J; junction bases left unmatched: 13. The CDR3 sequence is 19 residues long. Germline loops: CDR1 SGHRS, CDR2 YFSETQ. CDR3 DNA sequence: TGCGCCAGCAGTTCCGGGACTAGCGGGGCACCAGGGGGCACAGATACGCAGTATTTT. This translates into CASSSGTSGAPGGTDTQYF.

The genes are TRBV6-1 and TRBJ2-3; 14 nucleotides agree with TRBD2. CDR1 and CDR2 from the germline V gene are MNHNS and SASEGT. The CDR3 consists of 16 residues. Trimming at V came to 3 bases and at J to 8 bases, leaving 7 bases not matched to a gene. This CDR3 reads CASSDLTSGRVGTQYF. CDR3 nucleotides: TGTGCCAGCAGTGACTTGACTAGCGGGAGGGTCGGTACGCAGTATTTT.

Ten or more counts support this clonotype. This chain connects TRBV12-3 or TRBV12-4 to TRBJ2-7; D is undetermined. The length of the CDR3 is 15 residues. V was shortened by 3 bases and J by 3 bases, with 15 bases between the two germline ends. CDR3 residues: CASSFERDIVYEQYF. The CDR3 DNA reads as TGTGCCAGCAGTTTTGAGCGAGACATAGTCTACGAGCAGTACTTC.

This clonotype showed up many times. This rearrangement joins TRBV6-2 or TRBV6-3 to TRBJ2-7, with 13 nucleotides matching TRBD2. The CDR3 loop spans 16 amino acids. From germline, CDR1 is MNHEY and CDR2 SVGEGT. The J segment lost 0 bases and the V segment lost 4 bases, leaving 3 bases of the junction unmatched. This chain's CDR3 is CASSSGLAGASYEQYF. In DNA, the CDR3 is TGTGCCAGCAGTTCCGGACTAGCGGGAGCCTCCTACGAGCAGTACTTC.

V usage is TRBV27 and J usage is TRBJ2-1; D tentatively fits TRBD1 or TRBD2 (5 bases each). The CDR3 covers 14 residues. V lost 2 bases to trimming and J lost 5 bases, with 10 bases between them. Germline assignment: CDR1 MNHEY and CDR2 SMNVEV (reference sequence). CDR3 DNA sequence: TGTGCCAGCAGTTTAGTCAGGGACCACAATGAGCAGTTCTTC. Translating gives CASSLVRDHNEQFF.

This clonotype occurred a few times. The chain joins TRBV6-1 to TRBJ2-2; D tentatively reads TRBD1 or TRBD2 (5 bases each). V lost 7 bases, J lost 5 bases, and 20 bases lay in between. This CDR3 spans 16 amino acids. Germline CDR1 and CDR2: MNHNS and SASEGT. CDR3 sequence reads: CASTRISGDQTGELFF. The CDR3, as DNA: TGTGCCAGCACTAGAATATCTGGGGACCAAACCGGGGAGCTGTTTTTT.

In this sample, this clonotype turned up many times. V gene TRBV30 combines with J gene TRBJ1-1; D not resolved. The CDR3 has 14 residues. Germline CDR1 is GTSNPN and CDR2 is SVGIG (reference sequence). The germline V and J ends were trimmed by 1 base and 0 bases, with 9 bases remaining between them. CDR3 bases: TGTGCCTGGAGTGAGGTCCCCGTGAACACTGAAGCTTTCTTT. This codes for CAWSEVPVNTEAFF. Full variable domain (outside the CDR3, taken from reference TRBV30 and TRBJ1-1): SQTIHQWPATLVQPVGSPLSLECTVEGTSNPNLYWYRQAAGRGLQLLFYSVGIGQISSEVPQNLSASRPQDRQFILSSKKLLLSDSGFYLCAWSEVPVNTEAFFGQGTRLTVV.

In this sample, this clonotype turned up a few times. A much larger clone lies a single base off, so this may be a read error. The chain combines TRBV7-9 with TRBJ2-3; D may be TRBD2 (5 bases). This CDR3 spans 14 amino acids. The V gene's germline CDR1 is SEHNR and CDR2 FQNEAQ (reference sequence). The CDR3: CTSSPPGWADTQYF. Here the CDR3 DNA reads TGTACCAGCAGCCCCCCGGGATGGGCAGATACGCAGTATTTT.

The chain carries TRBV12-3 or TRBV12-4 and TRBJ1-2; 9 bases agree with TRBD1. Trimming at V came to 5 bases and at J to 8 bases, leaving 9 bases not matched to a gene. This CDR3 has 14 amino acids. The CDR3 nucleotides are TGTGCCAGCAGTACCGGGACAGGGCTATTGGGCTACACCTTC. Protein: CASSTGTGLLGYTF.

There are many counts of this clonotype. The rearrangement links TRBV28 to TRBJ2-7; D is possibly TRBD2 (6 bases). The CDR3 is 14 amino acids. Germline loops: CDR1 MDHEN, CDR2 SYDVKM. The germline V and J ends were trimmed by 4 bases and 3 bases, with 13 bases remaining between them. CDR3 sequence (DNA): TGTGCCAGCAGTTGGGACGGGGGTGGCTACGAGCAGTACTTC. As protein: CASSWDGGGYEQYF.

There are many counts of this clonotype. V and J are TRBV28 and TRBJ2-3, with TRBD2 matching 8 bases. From germline, CDR1 is MDHEN and CDR2 SYDVKM. CDR3 length equals 13 residues. The J segment lost 4 bases and the V segment lost 6 bases, leaving 3 bases of the junction unmatched. As DNA, the CDR3 is TGTGCCAGCAGCAGGACTAGCTCAGATACGCAGTATTTT. The encoded protein is CASSRTSSDTQYF.

This clonotype has a handful of counts. This sequence joins TRBV6-2 or TRBV6-3 and TRBJ2-7, with 7 bases lining up with TRBD2. CDR1 is MNHEY and CDR2 is SVGEGT in the germline V gene. The CDR3 is 17 residues long. V lost 0 bases, J lost 0 bases, and 8 bases stayed unmatched. Written as DNA, the CDR3 is TGTGCCAGCAGTTACTCCCCCCTAGGCGGGAGCTCCTACGAGCAGTACTTC. Translated: CASSYSPLGGSSYEQYF.

This clonotype was counted ten times or more. The CDR3 DNA reads as TGTGCCTGGAAGGTCGTGGGAGTCAACACCGGGGAGCTGTTTTTT. Translating gives CAWKVVGVNTGELFF. This chain joins TRBV30 and TRBJ2-2, with D possibly matching TRBD2 (5 bases). Looked up from germline, CDR1 is GTSNPN and CDR2 is SVGIG (reference sequence). The CDR3 is 15 amino acids. Trimming took off 4 bases at V and 2 bases at J, with 14 bases between the two ends. Together with reference TRBV30 and TRBJ2-2, the CDR3 gives the full variable domain: SQTIHQWPATLVQPVGSPLSLECTVEGTSNPNLYWYRQAAGRGLQLLFYSVGIGQISSEVPQNLSASRPQDRQFILSSKKLLLSDSGFYLCAWKVVGVNTGELFFGEGSRLTVL.

This clonotype was seen repeatedly, ten times or more. This chain uses TRBV20-1 with TRBJ1-1, with D possibly being TRBD1 (5 bases). V dropped 7 bases and J dropped 4 bases, with 10 bases sitting between them. Per the germline V gene, CDR1 is DFQATT and CDR2 is SNEGSKA (reference sequence). This CDR3 has 11 amino acids. CDR3 coding DNA: TGCAGTGGGAGGAGGGGCACTGAAGCTTTCTTT. Protein: CSGRRGTEAFF.

About this clonotype: A much larger clone is a single base away; this may be a read error. This chain links TRBV11-2 with TRBJ2-1, with unresolved D. The CDR3 spans 13 residues. Germline V gene lookup returns CDR1 SGHAT and CDR2 FQNNGV. This CDR3 is CVSSPPGMGEQFF. CDR3 sequence (DNA): TGTGTCAGCAGCCCCCCGGGCATGGGGGAGCAGTTCTTC.

This clonotype was counted only a few times. The rearrangement uses TRBV7-3 and TRBJ2-3; 9 nucleotides align to TRBD2. Looked up from germline, CDR1 is SGHTA and CDR2 is FQGTGA. Trimming at V came to 6 bases and at J to 3 bases, leaving 7 bases not matched to a gene. This CDR3 has 15 residues. CDR3: CASSYIAGDTDTQYF. DNA of the CDR3: TGTGCCAGCAGTTATATAGCGGGAGATACAGATACGCAGTATTTT.

On this clonotype itself: At one of its ends the junction is not consistent with the germline gene, which may arise from a read error. The CDR3 coding sequence is TGCGCCAGCAGCTACGGGACAGGGAAGAATGGGCAGTTCTTC. This codes for CASSYGTGKNGQFF. The rearrangement uses TRBV5-1 and TRBJ2-1; the match to TRBD1 covers 9 bases. The CDR3 spans 14 residues. Germline V gene data show CDR1 as SGHRS and CDR2 as YFSETQ.

The J gene is TRBJ2-1, the V gene TRBV24-1; D is perhaps TRBD2 (6 bases). The CDR3 consists of 16 residues. Germline V lookup: CDR1 KGHDR, CDR2 SFDVKD. V lost 4 bases and J 1 base, leaving 13 bases between the germline ends. For the CDR3, the DNA is TGTGCCACCAGTGACCGGAGGGACGGTTCCTACAATGAGCAGTTCTTC. Its translation: CATSDRRDGSYNEQFF.

This clonotype was counted many times. The CDR3: CSSRTGLAGVSEQFF. The CDR3 bases are TGCAGCTCGAGAACCGGACTAGCGGGAGTGAGTGAGCAGTTCTTC. This chain connects TRBV29-1 to TRBJ2-1; 13 nucleotides match TRBD2. J was trimmed by 9 bases and V by 8 bases; bases with no gene match: 13. This CDR3 contains 15 residues. CDR1 is SQVTM, CDR2 ANQGSEA, per germline.

This rearrangement joins TRBV3-1 to TRBJ2-7; 7 bases agree with TRBD1. The germline CDR1 and CDR2 sequences are LGHDT and YNNKEL (reference sequence). V dropped 0 bases and J dropped 6; count of bases not matched to a gene: 23. CDR3 length: 20 residues. Written as DNA, the CDR3 is TGTGCCAGCAGCCAAGATAATCCAAGACAGGGAGTTAGCTACTACTGCGAGCAGTACTTC. This sequence encodes CASSQDNPRQGVSYYCEQYF.

This clonotype showed up many times. The J gene is TRBJ2-3, the V gene TRBV11-1, with no clear D. The CDR3 runs to 14 residues. With 1 base removed from V and 2 bases from J, the gap between germline ends came to 7 bases. Germline CDR1 reads SGHAT; CDR2 reads FQDESV (reference sequence). The CDR3 coding sequence is TGTGCCAGCAGCTTAGGATCCGTCACAGATACGCAGTATTTT. It yields the protein CASSLGSVTDTQYF. The full variable domain, completed using reference TRBV11-1 and TRBJ2-3, is EAEVAQSPRYKITEKSQAVAFWCDPISGHATLYWYRQILGQGPELLVQFQDESVVDDSQLPKDRFSAERLKGVDSTLKIQPAELGDSAMYLCASSLGSVTDTQYFGPGTRLTVL.

This clonotype was observed many times. The CDR3 coding sequence is TGTGCCAGCAGTGAAGTGGCAGGGGGCAGCGAGCAGTACTTC. Encoded protein: CASSEVAGGSEQYF. The chain has TRBV6-1 and TRBJ2-7; 8 bases match TRBD1. Germline CDR1 reads MNHNS; CDR2 reads SASEGT. Unmatched junction bases numbered 5, after V lost 1 base and J lost 6 bases. CDR3 length: 14 amino acids.

This clonotype came up many times. This sequence joins TRBV24-1 and TRBJ2-5, with 9 bases fitting TRBD1. V shed 4 bases and J 3 bases; nucleotides not matched to a gene: 8. The CDR3 consists of 16 residues. From germline, CDR1 is KGHDR and CDR2 SFDVKD. The DNA of the CDR3 is TGTGCCACCAGTGACGTGCCGGGACAGGGCAAAGAGACCCAGTACTTC. This sequence encodes CATSDVPGQGKETQYF.